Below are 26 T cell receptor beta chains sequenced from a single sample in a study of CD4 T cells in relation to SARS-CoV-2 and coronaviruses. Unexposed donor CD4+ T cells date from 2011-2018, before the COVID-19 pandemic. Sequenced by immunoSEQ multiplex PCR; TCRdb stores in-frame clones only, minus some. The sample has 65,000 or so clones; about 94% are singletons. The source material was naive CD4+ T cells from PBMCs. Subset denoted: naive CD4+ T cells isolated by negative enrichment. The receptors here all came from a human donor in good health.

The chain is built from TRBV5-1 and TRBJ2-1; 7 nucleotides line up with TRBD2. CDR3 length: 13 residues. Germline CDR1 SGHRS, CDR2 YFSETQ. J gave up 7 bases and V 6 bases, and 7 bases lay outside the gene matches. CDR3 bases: TGCGCCAGCACCTTATACGGGGGGAATGAGCAGTTCTTC. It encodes CASTLYGGNEQFF.

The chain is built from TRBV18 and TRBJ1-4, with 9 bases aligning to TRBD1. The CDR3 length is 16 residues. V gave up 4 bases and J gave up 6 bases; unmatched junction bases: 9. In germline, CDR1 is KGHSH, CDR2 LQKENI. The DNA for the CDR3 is TGTGCCAGCTCACTTACCACCGGGACAGGGTATGAAAAACTGTTTTTT. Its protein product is CASSLTTGTGYEKLFF. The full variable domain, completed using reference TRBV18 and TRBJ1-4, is NAGVMQNPRHLVRRRGQEARLRCSPMKGHSHVYWYRQLPEEGLKFMVYLQKENIIDESGMPKERFSAEFPKEGPSILRIQQVVRGDSAAYFCASSLTTGTGYEKLFFGSGTQLSVL.

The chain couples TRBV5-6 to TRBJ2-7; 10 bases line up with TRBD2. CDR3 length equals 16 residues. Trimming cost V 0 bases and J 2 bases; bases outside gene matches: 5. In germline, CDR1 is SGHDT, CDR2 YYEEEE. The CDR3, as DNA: TGTGCCAGCAGCTTGGCAAATAGCGGGAGGACCTACGAGCAGTACTTC. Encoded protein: CASSLANSGRTYEQYF.

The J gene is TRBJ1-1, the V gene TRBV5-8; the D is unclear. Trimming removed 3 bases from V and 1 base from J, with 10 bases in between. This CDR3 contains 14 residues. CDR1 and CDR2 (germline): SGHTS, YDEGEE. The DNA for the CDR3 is TGTGCCAGCAGCTCGTACCATACGAACACTGAAGCTTTCTTT. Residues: CASSSYHTNTEAFF.

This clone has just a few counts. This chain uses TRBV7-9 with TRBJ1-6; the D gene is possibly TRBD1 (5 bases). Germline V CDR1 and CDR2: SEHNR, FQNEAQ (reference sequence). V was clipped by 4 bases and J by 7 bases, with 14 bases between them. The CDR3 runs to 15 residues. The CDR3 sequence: CASSSAGTSNSPLHF. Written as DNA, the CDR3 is TGTGCCAGCAGCTCGGCGGGGACTTCCAATTCACCCCTCCACTTT.

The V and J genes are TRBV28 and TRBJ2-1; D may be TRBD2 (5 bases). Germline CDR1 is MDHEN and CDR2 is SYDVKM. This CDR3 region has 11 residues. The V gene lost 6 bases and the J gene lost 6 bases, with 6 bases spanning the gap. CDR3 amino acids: CASSRGNEQFF. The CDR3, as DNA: TGTGCCAGCAGCCGGGGCAATGAGCAGTTCTTC. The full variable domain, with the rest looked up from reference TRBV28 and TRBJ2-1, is DVKVTQSSRYLVKRTGEKVFLECVQDMDHENMFWYRQDPGLGLRLIYFSYDVKMKEKGDIPEGYSVSREKKERFSLILESASTNQTSMYLCASSRGNEQFFGPGTRLTVL.

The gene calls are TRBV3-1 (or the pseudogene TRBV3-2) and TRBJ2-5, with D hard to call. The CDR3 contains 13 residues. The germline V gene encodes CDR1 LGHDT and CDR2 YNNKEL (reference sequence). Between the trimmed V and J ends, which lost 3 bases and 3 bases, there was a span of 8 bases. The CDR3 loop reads CASSHPAKETQYF. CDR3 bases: TGTGCCAGCAGCCACCCCGCCAAAGAGACCCAGTACTTC.

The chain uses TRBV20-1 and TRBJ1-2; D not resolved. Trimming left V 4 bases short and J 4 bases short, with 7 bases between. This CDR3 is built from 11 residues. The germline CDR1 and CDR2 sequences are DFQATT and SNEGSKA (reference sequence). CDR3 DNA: TGCAGTGCTATCCGGGGCTATGGCTACACCTTC. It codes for CSAIRGYGYTF.

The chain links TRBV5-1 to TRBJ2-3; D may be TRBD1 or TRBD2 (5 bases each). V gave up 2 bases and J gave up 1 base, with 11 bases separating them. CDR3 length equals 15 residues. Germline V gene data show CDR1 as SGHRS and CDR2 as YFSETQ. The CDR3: CASSFRDGRTDTQYF. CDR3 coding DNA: TGCGCCAGCAGCTTCCGGGACGGCCGCACAGATACGCAGTATTTT.

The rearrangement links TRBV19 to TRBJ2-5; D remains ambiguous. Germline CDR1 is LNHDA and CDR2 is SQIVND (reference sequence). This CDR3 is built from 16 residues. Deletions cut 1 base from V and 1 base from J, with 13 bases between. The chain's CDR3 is CASSIGVSYFQETQYF. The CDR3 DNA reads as TGTGCCAGTAGTATAGGCGTCAGTTATTTCCAAGAGACCCAGTACTTC.

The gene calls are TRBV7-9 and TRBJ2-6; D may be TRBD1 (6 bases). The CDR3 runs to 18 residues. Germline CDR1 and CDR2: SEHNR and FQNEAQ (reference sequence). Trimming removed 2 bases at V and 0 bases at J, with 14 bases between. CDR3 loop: CASSLWTAASSGANVLTF. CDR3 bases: TGTGCCAGCAGCTTATGGACAGCTGCTAGCTCTGGGGCCAACGTCCTGACTTTC.

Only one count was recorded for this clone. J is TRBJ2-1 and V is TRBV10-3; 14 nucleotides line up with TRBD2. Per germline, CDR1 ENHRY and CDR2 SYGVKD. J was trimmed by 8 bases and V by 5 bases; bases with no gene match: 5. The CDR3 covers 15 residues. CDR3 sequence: CAISPTSGRVYEQFF. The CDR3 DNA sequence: TGTGCCATCAGTCCGACTAGCGGGAGGGTCTATGAGCAGTTCTTC.

CDR3 residues: CASSPGQGTHEQYF. The CDR3, as DNA: TGCGCCAGCAGCCCGGGACAGGGGACTCACGAGCAGTACTTC. The chain recombines TRBV5-1 with TRBJ2-7; the match to TRBD1 covers 10 bases. V lost 4 bases and J lost 5; bases outside the gene matches: 6. This CDR3 is 14 amino acids long. Germline V CDR1 and CDR2: SGHRS, YFSETQ.

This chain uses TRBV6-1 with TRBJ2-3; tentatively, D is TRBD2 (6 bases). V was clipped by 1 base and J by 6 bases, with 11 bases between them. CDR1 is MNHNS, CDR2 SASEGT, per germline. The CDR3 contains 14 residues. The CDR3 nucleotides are TGTGCCAGCAGTGAAGTGGGGGGATCGGATACGCAGTATTTT. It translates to CASSEVGGSDTQYF.

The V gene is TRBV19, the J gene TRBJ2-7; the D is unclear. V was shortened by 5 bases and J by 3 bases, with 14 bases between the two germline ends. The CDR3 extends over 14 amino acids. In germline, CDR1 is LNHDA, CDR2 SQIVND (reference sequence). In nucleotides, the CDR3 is TGTGCCAGTAGTGGGTCACTCACCTACTACGAGCAGTACTTC. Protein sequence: CASSGSLTYYEQYF. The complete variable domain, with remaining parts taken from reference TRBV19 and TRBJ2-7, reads DGGITQSPKYLFRKEGQNVTLSCEQNLNHDAMYWYRQDPGQGLRLIYYSQIVNDFQKGDIAEGYSVSREKKESFPLTVTSAQKNPTAFYLCASSGSLTYYEQYFGPGTRLTVT.

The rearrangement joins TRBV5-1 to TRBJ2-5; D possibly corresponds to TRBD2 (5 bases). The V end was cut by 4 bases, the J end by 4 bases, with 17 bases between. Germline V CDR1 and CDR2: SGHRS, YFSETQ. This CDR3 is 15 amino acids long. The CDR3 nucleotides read TGCGCCAGCAGCCCGGGGTCAGTAAGCCTAGAGACCCAGTACTTC. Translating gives CASSPGSVSLETQYF.

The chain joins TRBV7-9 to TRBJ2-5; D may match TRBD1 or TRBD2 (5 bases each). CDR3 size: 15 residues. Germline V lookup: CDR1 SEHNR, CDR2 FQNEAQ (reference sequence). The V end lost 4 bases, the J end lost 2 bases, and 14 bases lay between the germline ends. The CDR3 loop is CASSSAGTVQETQYF. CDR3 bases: TGTGCCAGCAGCTCGGCCGGGACGGTACAAGAGACCCAGTACTTC.

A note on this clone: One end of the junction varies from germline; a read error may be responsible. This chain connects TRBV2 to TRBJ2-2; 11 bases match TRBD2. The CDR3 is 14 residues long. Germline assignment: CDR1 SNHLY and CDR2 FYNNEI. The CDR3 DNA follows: TGTGCCACCAGTAGCGGGAGGGCCTCCGGGGAGCTGTTTTTT. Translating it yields CATSSGRASGELFF.

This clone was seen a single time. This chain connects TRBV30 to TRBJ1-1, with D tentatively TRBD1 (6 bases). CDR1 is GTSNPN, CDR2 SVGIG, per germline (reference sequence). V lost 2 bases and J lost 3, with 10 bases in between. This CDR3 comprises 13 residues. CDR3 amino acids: CAWSRQGYTEAFF. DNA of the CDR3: TGTGCCTGGAGTAGGCAGGGGTACACTGAAGCTTTCTTT.

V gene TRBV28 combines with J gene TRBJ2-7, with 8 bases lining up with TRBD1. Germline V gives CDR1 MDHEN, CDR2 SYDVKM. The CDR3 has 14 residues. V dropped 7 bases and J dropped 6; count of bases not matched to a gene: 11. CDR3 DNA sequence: TGTGCCAGCAACCTACAGGGGGGAATAAGCGAGCAGTACTTC. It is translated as CASNLQGGISEQYF.

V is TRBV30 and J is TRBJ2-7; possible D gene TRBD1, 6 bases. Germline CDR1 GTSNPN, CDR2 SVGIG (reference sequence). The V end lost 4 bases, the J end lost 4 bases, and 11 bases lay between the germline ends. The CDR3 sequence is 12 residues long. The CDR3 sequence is CAWTRTAYEQYF. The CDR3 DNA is TGTGCCTGGACTCGGACAGCGTACGAGCAGTACTTC.

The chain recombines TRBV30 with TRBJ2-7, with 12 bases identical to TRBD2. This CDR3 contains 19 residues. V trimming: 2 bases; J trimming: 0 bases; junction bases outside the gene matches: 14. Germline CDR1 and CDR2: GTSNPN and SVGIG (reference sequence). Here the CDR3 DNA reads TGTGCCTGGAGTAGGGGGACTAGCGGGTTCCAAAGGAGCTCCTACGAGCAGTACTTC. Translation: CAWSRGTSGFQRSSYEQYF.

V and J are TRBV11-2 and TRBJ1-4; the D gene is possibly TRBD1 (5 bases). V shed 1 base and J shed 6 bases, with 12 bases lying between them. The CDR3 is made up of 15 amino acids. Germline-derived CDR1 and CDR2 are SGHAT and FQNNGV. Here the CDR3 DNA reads TGTGCCAGCAGCTTAGGTACAGGTAGATATGAAAAACTGTTTTTT. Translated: CASSLGTGRYEKLFF. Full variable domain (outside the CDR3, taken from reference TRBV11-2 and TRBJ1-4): EAGVAQSPRYKIIEKRQSVAFWCNPISGHATLYWYQQILGQGPKLLIQFQNNGVVDDSQLPKDRFSAERLKGVDSTLKIQPAKLEDSAVYLCASSLGTGRYEKLFFGSGTQLSVL.

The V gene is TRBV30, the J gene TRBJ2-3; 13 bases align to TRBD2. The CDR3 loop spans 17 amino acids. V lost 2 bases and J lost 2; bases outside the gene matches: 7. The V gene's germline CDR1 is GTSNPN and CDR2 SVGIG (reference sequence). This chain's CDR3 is CAWSLGLAGFVTDTQYF. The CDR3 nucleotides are TGTGCCTGGAGTCTGGGACTAGCGGGATTCGTCACAGATACGCAGTATTTT. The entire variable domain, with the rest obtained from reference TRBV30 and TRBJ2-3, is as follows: SQTIHQWPATLVQPVGSPLSLECTVEGTSNPNLYWYRQAAGRGLQLLFYSVGIGQISSEVPQNLSASRPQDRQFILSSKKLLLSDSGFYLCAWSLGLAGFVTDTQYFGPGTRLTVL.

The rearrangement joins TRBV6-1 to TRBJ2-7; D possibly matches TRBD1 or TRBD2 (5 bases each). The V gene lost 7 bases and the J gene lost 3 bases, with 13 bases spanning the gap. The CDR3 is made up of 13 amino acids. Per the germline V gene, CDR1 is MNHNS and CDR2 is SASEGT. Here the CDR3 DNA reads TGTGCCAGCACCCACGGGGCATACTACGAGCAGTACTTC. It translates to CASTHGAYYEQYF.

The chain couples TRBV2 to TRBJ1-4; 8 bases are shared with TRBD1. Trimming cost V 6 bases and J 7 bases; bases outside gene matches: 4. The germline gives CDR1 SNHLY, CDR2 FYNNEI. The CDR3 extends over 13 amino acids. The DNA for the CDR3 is TGTGCCAGCAGGGGAGGACAGGGTGAAAAACTGTTTTTT. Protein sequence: CASRGGQGEKLFF.